These 27 T cell receptor beta chains originate from one sample sequenced in a study of T cells after yellow fever vaccination. TCRdb re-called the 5' RACE reads through MiXCR, storing one row per CDR3 protein. The sample yields approximately 350,000 distinct CDR3 sequences, roughly 12% seen once. The material was PBMCs, obtained on the day of the first yellow fever vaccination. Every receptor here comes from a man younger than 30 who received the YFV17D yellow fever vaccine.

This clonotype was observed a handful of times. The chain links TRBV5-1 to TRBJ2-1; 7 bases are a match to TRBD1. Looked up from germline, CDR1 is SGHRS and CDR2 is YFSETQ. V gave up 3 bases and J gave up 7 bases; unmatched junction bases: 4. The CDR3 sequence is 13 residues long. The CDR3 DNA reads as TGCGCCAGCAGCTCCACACAGGGGAATGAGCAGTTCTTC. It yields the protein CASSSTQGNEQFF.

The chain joins TRBV5-4 to TRBJ2-7, with 8 bases lining up with TRBD1. Germline CDR1 SGHNT, CDR2 YYREEE (reference sequence). Trimming took 2 bases from V and 4 from J; bases not matched to a gene: 5. The CDR3 has 14 residues. The CDR3 loop is CASSFLGQDYEQYF. The CDR3 DNA is TGTGCCAGCAGCTTTTTGGGACAGGATTACGAGCAGTACTTC.

This clonotype was detected a few times. This chain uses TRBV7-9 with TRBJ2-7; 7 positions agree with TRBD2. The CDR3 runs to 15 residues. J was trimmed by 3 bases and V by 1 base; bases with no gene match: 6. The V gene's germline CDR1 is SEHNR and CDR2 FQNEAQ (reference sequence). The CDR3 sequence: CASSLGMGGDYEQYF. The CDR3 coding sequence is TGTGCCAGCAGCTTAGGAATGGGAGGGGACTACGAGCAGTACTTC.

This clonotype was picked up a small number of times. The rearrangement uses TRBV4-3 and TRBJ2-7, with D possibly matching TRBD2 (5 bases). The CDR3 sequence is 15 residues long. CDR1 LGHNA and CDR2 YSLEER come from the germline V gene. The germline V and J ends were trimmed by 3 bases and 2 bases, with 14 bases remaining between them. CDR3 DNA: TGCGCCAGCAGCCATTATTGGACGGGGACCTACGAGCAGTACTTC. Amino acid sequence: CASSHYWTGTYEQYF.

This clonotype has only a few counts. The chain recombines TRBV4-1 with TRBJ2-2; D gene unclear. CDR1 MGHRA and CDR2 YSYEKL come from the germline V gene. Trimming pared 3 bases from V and 2 bases from J, leaving 7 bases between. The CDR3 runs 14 residues. The CDR3 sequence is CASSQAENTGELFF. For the CDR3, the DNA is TGCGCCAGCAGCCAGGCGGAAAACACCGGGGAGCTGTTTTTT.

This clonotype was found a few times. The chain employs TRBV4-2 and TRBJ2-3; D is possibly TRBD1 or TRBD2 (6 bases each). Looked up from germline, CDR1 is LGHNA and CDR2 is YNFKEQ. The CDR3 loop spans 16 amino acids. V was pared by 1 base and J by 2 bases, with 13 bases between. This CDR3 is CASSQVWGALTDTQYF. The DNA for the CDR3 is TGTGCCAGCAGCCAAGTTTGGGGGGCCCTCACAGATACGCAGTATTTT.

In its sample, this clonotype was seen many times. The J gene is TRBJ2-3, the V gene TRBV24-1; 12 bases are shared with TRBD2. Germline V gene lookup returns CDR1 KGHDR and CDR2 SFDVKD. The V and J ends lost 4 bases and 1 base, in that order; junction bases with no gene match: 8. The CDR3 contains 18 residues. CDR3 region: CATSETTSGGSRTDTQYF. The DNA of the CDR3 is TGTGCCACCAGTGAAACGACTAGCGGGGGATCCCGCACAGATACGCAGTATTTT.

This sequence joins TRBV18 and TRBJ2-7; TRBD2 agrees at 9 bases. Per germline, CDR1 KGHSH and CDR2 LQKENI. V lost 1 base, J lost 5 bases, and 3 bases stayed unmatched. The CDR3 is made up of 14 amino acids. The CDR3 nucleotides read TGTGCCAGCTCACCACGAGCGGGGGGCGACGAGCAGTACGTC. Translation gives CASSPRAGGDEQYV.

The chain is built from TRBV11-2 and TRBJ2-1; 7 bases are a match to TRBD1. The germline V gene encodes CDR1 SGHAT and CDR2 FQNNGV. This CDR3 has 18 amino acids. After removal of 1 base from V and 3 bases from J, the junction contained 12 bases not matched to a gene. CDR3 sequence: CASSLGESGQRFYNEQFF. The CDR3 DNA is TGTGCCAGCAGCTTAGGAGAATCGGGACAGAGGTTCTACAATGAGCAGTTCTTC.

This clonotype was seen a few times. This rearrangement joins TRBV7-9 to TRBJ1-2, with D unresolved. Per the germline V gene, CDR1 is SEHNR and CDR2 is FQNEAQ (reference sequence). Trimming shortened V by 5 bases and J by 0 bases, and 16 bases separated the two germline ends. CDR3 size: 16 residues. CDR3 sequence (DNA): TGTGCCAGCAGCCCCGCCGGCGGGTGGTCTAACTATGGCTACACCTTC. Amino acid sequence: CASSPAGGWSNYGYTF. Full variable domain (missing parts from reference TRBV7-9 and TRBJ1-2): DTGVSQNPRHKITKRGQNVTFRCDPISEHNRLYWYRQTLGQGPEFLTYFQNEAQLEKSRLLSDRFSAERPKGSFSTLEIQRTEQGDSAMYLCASSPAGGWSNYGYTFGSGTRLTVV.

This clonotype was observed a few times. V is TRBV7-2 and J is TRBJ2-5; 9 nucleotides match TRBD1. V shed 5 bases and J 1 base; nucleotides not matched to a gene: 2. The V gene's germline CDR1 is SGHTA and CDR2 FQGNSA. The CDR3 has 14 residues. CDR3 in amino acids: CASSRDRAQETQYF. In DNA, the CDR3 is TGTGCCAGCAGCCGGGACAGGGCCCAAGAGACCCAGTACTTC.

This clonotype occurred a few times. CDR3 residues: CASSQAGTGSYQETQYF. Written as DNA, the CDR3 is TGTGCCAGCAGCCAAGCCGGGACAGGGTCGTACCAAGAGACCCAGTACTTC. V gene TRBV3-1 combines with J gene TRBJ2-5; TRBD1 matches at 9 bases. J was trimmed by 0 bases and V by 1 base; bases with no gene match: 6. The CDR3 consists of 17 residues. In germline, CDR1 is LGHDT, CDR2 YNNKEL (reference sequence).

The chain uses TRBV7-3 and TRBJ2-1; 7 bases match TRBD2. The CDR3 sequence is 13 residues long. V lost 4 bases, J lost 11 bases, and 8 bases stayed unmatched. Germline CDR1 reads SGHTA; CDR2 reads FQGTGA. The DNA of the CDR3 is TGTGCCAGCAGCTCGCTCGGGGGAGGGAAGCAGTTCTTC. It translates to CASSSLGGGKQFF.

This clonotype was seen a few times. The V and J genes are TRBV7-3 and TRBJ2-1; 9 positions agree with TRBD1. CDR1 and CDR2 (germline): SGHTA, FQGTGA. The CDR3 has 16 residues. The V segment lost 5 bases and the J segment 8 bases; nucleotides outside the gene matches: 13. The CDR3 sequence is CASSPSPGQGLDEQFF. The CDR3 region has the DNA TGTGCCAGCAGCCCCTCTCCGGGACAGGGCCTTGATGAGCAGTTCTTC.

This clonotype was observed a handful of times. Here the CDR3 reads CASSQGVPGQGKAYEQYF. Written as DNA, the CDR3 is TGCGCCAGCAGCCAAGGGGTCCCCGGACAGGGAAAGGCCTACGAGCAGTACTTC. This chain connects TRBV4-3 to TRBJ2-7; 8 bases map to TRBD1. This CDR3 region has 18 residues. The V gene's germline CDR1 is LGHNA and CDR2 YSLEER. V was clipped by 1 base and J by 2 bases; unmatched bases: 13.

The J gene is TRBJ2-1, the V gene TRBV5-1; TRBD1 matches 9 bases. Per the germline V gene, CDR1 is SGHRS and CDR2 is YFSETQ. V trimming: 4 bases; J trimming: 6 bases; junction bases outside the gene matches: 8. The CDR3 runs to 15 residues. For the CDR3, the DNA is TGCGCCAGCAGCGCCTTACAGGGGGCGGTCAATGAGCAGTTCTTC. This translates into CASSALQGAVNEQFF.

This clonotype was observed a few times. CDR3 in amino acids: CATSDDQGVLTYEQYF. The CDR3 DNA sequence: TGTGCCACCAGTGATGATCAGGGGGTTCTAACCTACGAGCAGTACTTC. This rearrangement joins TRBV24-1 to TRBJ2-7; 7 nucleotides agree with TRBD1. CDR3 size: 16 residues. V shed 3 bases and J 2 bases; nucleotides not matched to a gene: 9. The germline V gene encodes CDR1 KGHDR and CDR2 SFDVKD.

V is TRBV12-3 or TRBV12-4 and J is TRBJ2-3; D is ambiguous. V gave up 4 bases and J gave up 4 bases, with 12 bases separating them. The CDR3 has 14 amino acids. CDR3 amino acids: CASSSPWAADTQYF. CDR3 in DNA: TGTGCCAGCAGTTCCCCCTGGGCGGCAGATACGCAGTATTTT.

The V gene is TRBV5-4, the J gene TRBJ1-4; no definite D call. Germline V gene sequence: CDR1 SGHNT, CDR2 YYREEE (reference sequence). The CDR3 length is 13 residues. V was shortened by 4 bases and J by 8 bases, with 12 bases between the two germline ends. CDR3 sequence: CASSQVEEEKLFF. The CDR3 nucleotides read TGTGCCAGCAGCCAGGTGGAGGAGGAAAAACTGTTTTTT.

In this sample, this clonotype turned up many times. J is TRBJ2-7 and V is TRBV12-3 or TRBV12-4; possibly TRBD1 or TRBD2 for D (5 bases each). The CDR3 is made up of 12 amino acids. V lost 4 bases and J 5 bases, leaving 9 bases between the germline ends. The DNA of the CDR3 is TGTGCCAGCAGTTCCGGGGCGGACGAGCAGTACTTC. It codes for CASSSGADEQYF.

This clonotype was observed a handful of times. The chain couples TRBV7-3 to TRBJ1-5; TRBD1 might be the D (6 bases). This CDR3 has 15 residues. From germline, CDR1 is SGHTA and CDR2 FQGTGA. Trimming shortened V by 1 base and J by 7 bases, and 14 bases separated the two germline ends. The chain's CDR3 is CASSLIGGGGQPQHF. Written as DNA, the CDR3 is TGTGCCAGCAGCTTAATTGGAGGGGGTGGGCAGCCCCAGCATTTT.

The chain joins TRBV20-1 to TRBJ1-3; D gene unclear. Germline V lookup: CDR1 DFQATT, CDR2 SNEGSKA (reference sequence). The CDR3 runs 13 residues. Deletions cut 4 bases from V and 2 bases from J, with 9 bases between. CDR3: CSAIGAAGNTIYF. CDR3 bases: TGCAGTGCTATCGGAGCTGCTGGAAACACCATATATTTT.

This clonotype was picked up many times. The chain carries TRBV7-2 and TRBJ1-1; D might be TRBD1 (5 bases). The V end was cut by 1 base, the J end by 5 bases, with 14 bases between. The CDR3 totals 15 residues. Germline V gives CDR1 SGHTA, CDR2 FQGNSA. The CDR3 DNA sequence: TGTGCCAGCAGCTTAGGGGCCAGGGTTACGACTGAAGCTTTCTTT. Encoded protein: CASSLGARVTTEAFF.

The chain's CDR3 is CASSSSTGPYYEQYF. DNA of the CDR3: TGTGCCAGCAGCTCGAGTACCGGACCATATTACGAGCAGTACTTC. The chain couples TRBV7-2 to TRBJ2-7, with D uncertain. This CDR3 has 15 amino acids. With 4 bases removed from V and 4 bases from J, the gap between germline ends came to 17 bases. Germline lookup yields CDR1 SGHTA and CDR2 FQGNSA.

The chain carries TRBV6-1 and TRBJ1-1, with 7 nucleotides matching TRBD1. V was clipped by 6 bases and J by 0 bases; unmatched bases: 7. The CDR3 has 15 residues. The germline V gene has CDR1 MNHNS and CDR2 SASEGT. CDR3 region: CASRTGDSMNTEAFF. CDR3 nucleotide sequence: TGTGCCAGCAGGACGGGGGACAGCATGAACACTGAAGCTTTCTTT.

The V and J genes are TRBV5-1 and TRBJ2-5; tentative D call: TRBD1 (7 bases). V was trimmed by 4 bases and J by 1 base, leaving 17 bases between them. The germline CDR1 and CDR2 sequences are SGHRS and YFSETQ. CDR3 length: 16 residues. CDR3 bases: TGCGCCAGCAGCGCGGGGACAGACTTCCCCCAAGAGACCCAGTACTTC. Encoded protein: CASSAGTDFPQETQYF.

The CDR3 loop is CASSPLDRGGSPLHF. The CDR3 DNA is TGTGCCAGCAGTCCTCTGGACAGGGGAGGATCACCCCTCCACTTT. The chain carries TRBV6-2 or TRBV6-3 and TRBJ1-6; 9 bases are a match to TRBD1. The V and J ends lost 5 bases and 10 bases, in that order; junction bases with no gene match: 9. Per the germline V gene, CDR1 is MNHEY and CDR2 is SVGEGT. The CDR3 extends over 15 amino acids.